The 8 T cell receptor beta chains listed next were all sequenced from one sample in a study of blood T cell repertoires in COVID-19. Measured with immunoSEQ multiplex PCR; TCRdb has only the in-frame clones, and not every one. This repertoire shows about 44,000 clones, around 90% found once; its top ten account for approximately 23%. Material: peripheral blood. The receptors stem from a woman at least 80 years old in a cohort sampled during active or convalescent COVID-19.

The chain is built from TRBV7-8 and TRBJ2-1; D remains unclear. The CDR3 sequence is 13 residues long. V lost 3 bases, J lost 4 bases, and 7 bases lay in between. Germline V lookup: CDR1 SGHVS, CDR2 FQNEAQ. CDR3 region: CASSLEQYNEQFF. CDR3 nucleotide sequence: TGTGCCAGCAGCTTGGAACAGTACAATGAGCAGTTCTTC.

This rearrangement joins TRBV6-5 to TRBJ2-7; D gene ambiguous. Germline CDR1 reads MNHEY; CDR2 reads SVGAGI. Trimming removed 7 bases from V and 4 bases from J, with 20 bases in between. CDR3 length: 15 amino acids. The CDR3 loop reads CASTFSVPGLYEQYF. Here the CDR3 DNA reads TGTGCCAGCACTTTCTCAGTCCCGGGTTTGTACGAGCAGTACTTC.

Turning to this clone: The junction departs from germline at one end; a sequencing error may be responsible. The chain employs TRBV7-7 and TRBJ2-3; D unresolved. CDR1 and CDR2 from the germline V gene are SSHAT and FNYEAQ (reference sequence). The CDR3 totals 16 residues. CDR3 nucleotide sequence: TGTGCTAGCAGCCCGACTTACCAGCGACGCACAGATACGCAGTATTTT. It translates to CASSPTYQRRTDTQYF.

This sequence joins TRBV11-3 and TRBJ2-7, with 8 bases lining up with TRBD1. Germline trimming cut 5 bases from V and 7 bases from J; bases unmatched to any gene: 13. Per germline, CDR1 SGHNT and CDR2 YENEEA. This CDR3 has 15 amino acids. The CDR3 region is CASSEDRGASREQYF. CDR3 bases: TGTGCCAGCAGCGAAGACAGGGGAGCTTCTCGGGAGCAGTACTTC.

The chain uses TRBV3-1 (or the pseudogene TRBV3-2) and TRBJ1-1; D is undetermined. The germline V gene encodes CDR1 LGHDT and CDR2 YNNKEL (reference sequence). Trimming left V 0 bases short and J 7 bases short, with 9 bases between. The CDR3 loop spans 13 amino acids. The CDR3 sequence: CASSQDRSNEAFF. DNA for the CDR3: TGTGCCAGCAGCCAAGATCGTAGCAATGAAGCTTTCTTT.

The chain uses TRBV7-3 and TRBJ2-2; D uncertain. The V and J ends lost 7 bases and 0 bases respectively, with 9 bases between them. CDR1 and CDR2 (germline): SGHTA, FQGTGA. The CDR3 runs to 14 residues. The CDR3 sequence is CASKENTNTGELFF. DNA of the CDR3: TGTGCCAGCAAAGAGAATACGAACACCGGGGAGCTGTTTTTT. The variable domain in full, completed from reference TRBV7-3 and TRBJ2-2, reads GAGVSQTPSNKVTEKGKYVELRCDPISGHTALYWYRQSLGQGPEFLIYFQGTGAADDSGLPNDRFFAVRPEGSVSTLKIQRTERGDSAVYLCASKENTNTGELFFGEGSRLTVL.

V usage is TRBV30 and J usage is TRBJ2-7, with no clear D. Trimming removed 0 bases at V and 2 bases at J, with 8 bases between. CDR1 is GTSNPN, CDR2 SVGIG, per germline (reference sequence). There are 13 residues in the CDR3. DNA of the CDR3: TGTGCCTGGAGTGTAGCCCGGGCCTACGAGCAGTACTTC. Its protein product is CAWSVARAYEQYF.

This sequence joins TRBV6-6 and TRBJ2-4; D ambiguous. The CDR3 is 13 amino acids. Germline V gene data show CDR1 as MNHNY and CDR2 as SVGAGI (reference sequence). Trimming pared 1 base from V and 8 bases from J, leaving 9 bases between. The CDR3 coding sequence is TGTGCCAGCAGTTACTTTGGAGTAGACATTCAGTACTTC. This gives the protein CASSYFGVDIQYF.